This entry features one TCR beta chain sequence. This clone's antigen is unknown. No per-base quality is available; no much larger clone lies one base away. Deletion took 5 bases off V and 6 bases off J, with a span of 11 bases between the germline ends. The germline V gene specifies SGHRS as CDR1 and YFSETQ as CDR2. The CDR3 runs 13 residues from the cysteine to the phenylalanine. Just CDR3 DNA is preserved here, 39 bases in frame from base 1. This sample stems from a study of cytotoxic CD8 clonotypes in ibrutinib-treated CLL (dated by TCRdb to the early 2020s). Concerning the study at large: The cohort had ten to twelve relapsed/refractory and roughly 14 treatment-naive patients; approximately 18 were IGHV unmutated. Partial responses were observed in around 25 patients and complete responses in 2; after a median follow-up of 68 months, remission was maintained in approximately 14 patients and progression was observed in about twelve. Cryopreserved peripheral blood mononuclear cells were collected before treatment, at response, and at either disease progression or sustained remission. Patients were still on ibrutinib when every remission and progressive disease sample was collected. The response samples were drawn at a median of roughly twelve months into treatment, with a range of roughly 6 to 40 months. Of the 90 or so participants in the trial, 25 to 30 had longitudinal samples available. An average of roughly 250,000 productive templates and 94,082 productive rearrangements was obtained per sample. Beyond this particular receptor, the publication reports: Clonality increased at ibrutinib response, stayed stable in sustained remission, and fell back toward baseline at progression. Lymph node repertoires were not examined, and the timing of sampling was not matched between patients in sustained remission and those whose disease progressed. Baseline clonality exceeded that of age-matched healthy donors and correlated strongly with circulating CD8+ T-cell counts. Public clonotypes were rare and either shrank or stayed stable during treatment, and the rise in clonality at ibrutinib response reflected expansion of private clonotypes.

In the paper's terms, the time point label means: roughly 23 months on ibrutinib. For TCR beta library preparation, 1.5 to 2 micrograms of genomic DNA were extracted from the cryopreserved PBMCs. Longitudinal blood samples from CLL patients on ibrutinib monotherapy were analyzed using high-throughput TCR beta sequencing. The patients were enrolled in a single-center, open-label phase 2 trial of ibrutinib monotherapy. On a MiSeq, deep resolution sequencing aimed for a depth between 1 in 1 million and 1 in 200,000 T cells, with each clonotype covered around 9.2x on average. TCR beta libraries were generated with the immunoSEQ hsTCRB Kit. As for the authors' bioinformatics: ImmunoSEQ Data Assistant and ImmunoSEQ Analyzer were used for data analysis, and V, D and J genes were assigned according to IMGT definitions. Clonality, with values ranging from 0 to 1, was calculated as one minus the normalized Shannon entropy of productive rearrangement frequencies. Public clonotype analysis was restricted to overrepresented clonotypes comprising at least 0.05% of each patient's repertoire. Roughly 13 age-matched healthy donor repertoires from immuneACCESS served as clonality controls. TCRdb retrieved this table from immuneACCESS and kept in-frame rearrangements only. Not all clones are present; in checked studies, unresolved V genes account for under half, and no reason is known for the remainder. Clonal size and the V and J genes are those of that table, whereas D and trimming came from the DNA. The sample profile shows roughly 180,000 clones; more than 80% of them were found once. About 5% of the sample goes to the ten largest clones.

This chain is built from TRBV5-1 and TRBJ1-4, and possibly TRBD1, on 5 matching bases. The sequencing here drew on PBMCs, taken after 24 months of ibrutinib treatment. This TCR came from a human donor with chronic lymphocytic leukemia. The CDR3 protein is CASRPQGYEKLFF. The nucleotides read TGCGCCAGCAGACCTCAGGGTTATGAAAAACTGTTTTTT.